This T cell receptor (beta chain) stems from a study of T cell responses to AZD1222 COVID-19 vaccine. Study-wide findings and caveats: Mostly white British, mostly female donors; authors suggested clonal diversity may be underestimated. Vaccine-associated CD4 TCRs ranged over spike, dominating at 160-218 and 743-854. Close to half of all spike-specific TCRs reportedly target regions of the variants that are unmutated.

The CDR3 has 16 amino acids. V shed 1 base and J 7 bases; nucleotides not matched to a gene: 7. CDR1 and CDR2 from the germline V gene are LGHNA and YNFKEQ. Data came from immunoSEQ multiplex PCR; TCRdb stores just in-frame clones and leaves some out. The data show approximately 120,000 clones, over 75% seen once. This clone is a singleton in its sample. Its antigen is not known. The material was peripheral blood, obtained on day 0 of AZD1222 vaccination. This sequence joins TRBV4-2 and TRBJ1-2, with 12 bases aligning to TRBD1. The source of this sequence is an adult in good health. The CDR3 loop is CASSQAPGTGGSGYTF. The CDR3 DNA follows: TGTGCCAGCAGCCAAGCCCCCGGGACAGGGGGCTCTGGCTACACCTTC.